The rows below give T cell receptor beta chains drawn from one sample of a study of shared clonotypes between healthy human individuals. Assay used: immunoSEQ multiplex PCR; TCRdb lists only in-frame clones, some missing. The sample carries a few million clones, around 90% recorded once. The sample was naive CD4+ T cells from PBMCs. The receptors were sampled from a man aged 18-30 years in good health. Some clones in this sample may be carry-over from other donors' samples. Both conserved end residues are part of each CDR3. The order of the fields is V gene, D gene, J gene, clone size, CDR3 DNA, CDR3 protein. D genes are given only for firm matches. Where a row states a size, it is once, few, many or the class of an expanded clone; other rows omit it.

v_call: TRBV7-9; d_call: TRBD1; j_call: TRBJ1-4; clone_size: NA; cdr3_nt: TGTGCCAGCAGCTTAATACAGGGGTCGGGTGAAAAACTGTTTTTT; cdr3_aa: CASSLIQGSGEKLFF
v_call: TRBV18; d_call: NA; j_call: TRBJ2-3; clone_size: NA; cdr3_nt: TGTGCCAGCTCGCCATTACAGAGCACAGATACGCAGTATTTT; cdr3_aa: CASSPLQSTDTQYF
v_call: TRBV2; d_call: TRBD1; j_call: TRBJ2-2; clone_size: few; cdr3_nt: TGTGCCAGCAGGGGACAGGGTGACACCGGGGAGCTGTTTTTT; cdr3_aa: CASRGQGDTGELFF
v_call: TRBV2; d_call: TRBD2; j_call: TRBJ2-1; clone_size: NA; cdr3_nt: TGTGCCAGCAGTGAGACCCCAGCTAGCGGTGAGCAGTTCTTC; cdr3_aa: CASSETPASGEQFF
v_call: TRBV19; d_call: TRBD1; j_call: TRBJ1-2; clone_size: few; cdr3_nt: TGTGCCAGTAGCAGGACAGGGAAAGGCTATGGCTACACCTTC; cdr3_aa: CASSRTGKGYGYTF
v_call: TRBV6-5; d_call: NA; j_call: TRBJ2-1; clone_size: NA; cdr3_nt: TGTGCCAGCAGTGCCGGGAGAGGCGGGGAGCAGTTCTTC; cdr3_aa: CASSAGRGGEQFF
v_call: TRBV29-1; d_call: NA; j_call: TRBJ2-4; clone_size: NA; cdr3_nt: TGCAGCGTTCGCAGGGTAGGGTCAGCCAAAAACATTCAGTACTTC; cdr3_aa: CSVRRVGSAKNIQYF
v_call: TRBV6-6; d_call: TRBD1; j_call: TRBJ1-5; clone_size: NA; cdr3_nt: TGTGCCAGCAGTCTTAGACAGGGGGATAGCAATCAGCCCCAGCATTTT; cdr3_aa: CASSLRQGDSNQPQHF
v_call: TRBV5-4; d_call: TRBD1; j_call: TRBJ2-7; clone_size: NA; cdr3_nt: TGTGCCAGCAGCACCTATACAGGGGGCGATCGGTACGAGCAGTACTTC; cdr3_aa: CASSTYTGGDRYEQYF
v_call: TRBV6-5; d_call: TRBD1; j_call: TRBJ2-4; clone_size: NA; cdr3_nt: TGTGCCAGCAGTCGCCAGGGACAGGGCAAAAACATTCAGTACTTC; cdr3_aa: CASSRQGQGKNIQYF
v_call: TRBV5-1; d_call: TRBD2; j_call: TRBJ2-5; clone_size: once; cdr3_nt: TGCGCCAGCAGCCAGACTAGCGCGCAAGAGACCCAGTACTTC; cdr3_aa: CASSQTSAQETQYF
v_call: TRBV6-6; d_call: NA; j_call: TRBJ1-2; clone_size: once; cdr3_nt: TGTGCCAGCACCACGGGGGGGTCGGGGAGCTATGGCTACACCTTC; cdr3_aa: CASTTGGSGSYGYTF
v_call: TRBV9; d_call: TRBD2; j_call: TRBJ2-3; clone_size: NA; cdr3_nt: TGTGCCAGCAGCGTAGGAGGCGGGAGGAACACAGATACGCAGTATTTT; cdr3_aa: CASSVGGGRNTDTQYF
v_call: TRBV28; d_call: NA; j_call: TRBJ2-5; clone_size: NA; cdr3_nt: TGTGCCAGCAGTTCCAGGGAGACCCAGTACTTC; cdr3_aa: CASSSRETQYF
v_call: TRBV10-3; d_call: TRBD2; j_call: TRBJ2-1; clone_size: NA; cdr3_nt: TGTGCCATCAGTGAGTTAAAGAGAGCTAGCGGGAGAGGGGTAAATGAGCAGTTCTTC; cdr3_aa: CAISELKRASGRGVNEQFF
v_call: TRBV5-1; d_call: NA; j_call: TRBJ1-2; clone_size: once; cdr3_nt: TGCGCCAGCAGCTTCGGTGCAGAATTCTATGGCTACACCTTC; cdr3_aa: CASSFGAEFYGYTF
v_call: TRBV25-1; d_call: TRBD2; j_call: TRBJ2-7; clone_size: NA; cdr3_nt: TGTGCCAGCAGTGAATATCGGGGGGGACCCTACGAGCAGTACTTC; cdr3_aa: CASSEYRGGPYEQYF
v_call: TRBV6-6; d_call: NA; j_call: TRBJ1-5; clone_size: NA; cdr3_nt: TGTGCCAGCAGCCCCCCCCGGGCGGGTCAGCCCCAGCATTTT; cdr3_aa: CASSPPRAGQPQHF
v_call: TRBV19; d_call: NA; j_call: TRBJ1-2; clone_size: NA; cdr3_nt: TGTGCCAGTCATGGACAGTTATATGGCTACACCTTC; cdr3_aa: CASHGQLYGYTF
v_call: TRBV19; d_call: TRBD2; j_call: TRBJ2-5; clone_size: once; cdr3_nt: TGTGCCAGTAGTATAGGGGGACTAGCGGGAGTCCGGGGAGAGACCCAGTACTTC; cdr3_aa: CASSIGGLAGVRGETQYF
v_call: TRBV28; d_call: NA; j_call: TRBJ2-1; clone_size: NA; cdr3_nt: TGTGCCAGCAGTTTATCATTCGGGAGAAGTCAGTTCTTC; cdr3_aa: CASSLSFGRSQFF
v_call: TRBV7-9; d_call: NA; j_call: TRBJ2-7; clone_size: once; cdr3_nt: TGTGCCAGCAGCCCCCAAATAATGCGGGAGAGGGGGAACGAGCAGTACTTC; cdr3_aa: CASSPQIMRERGNEQYF
v_call: TRBV10-3; d_call: NA; j_call: TRBJ2-1; clone_size: few; cdr3_nt: TGTGCCATCAGGAGGGTGGGGGCAAATGAGCAGTTCTTC; cdr3_aa: CAIRRVGANEQFF
v_call: TRBV5-1; d_call: NA; j_call: TRBJ2-7; clone_size: NA; cdr3_nt: TGCGCCAGCAGCTTGGGCCCCTACTCCTACGAGCAGTACTTC; cdr3_aa: CASSLGPYSYEQYF
v_call: TRBV6-6; d_call: NA; j_call: TRBJ2-7; clone_size: NA; cdr3_nt: TGTGCCAGCAGTCAACGACAGGAGTCCTACGAGCAGTACTTC; cdr3_aa: CASSQRQESYEQYF
v_call: TRBV4-2; d_call: TRBD2; j_call: TRBJ2-7; clone_size: NA; cdr3_nt: TGTGCCAGCAGCCAAGAACCTAGCGGGAGGGCTTACGAGCAGTACTTC; cdr3_aa: CASSQEPSGRAYEQYF
v_call: TRBV18; d_call: TRBD1; j_call: TRBJ2-3; clone_size: once; cdr3_nt: TGTGCCAGCTCACTAAGACGGACAGGGGGCAGAGATACGCAGTATTTT; cdr3_aa: CASSLRRTGGRDTQYF
v_call: TRBV6-6; d_call: TRBD1; j_call: TRBJ2-1; clone_size: NA; cdr3_nt: TGTGCCAGCAGAGCGACAGGGGACGATGAGCAGTTCTTC; cdr3_aa: CASRATGDDEQFF
v_call: TRBV29-1; d_call: NA; j_call: TRBJ1-1; clone_size: few; cdr3_nt: TGCAGCGTGAGGGAGCAGCTTAACACTGAAGCTTTCTTT; cdr3_aa: CSVREQLNTEAFF
v_call: TRBV30; d_call: TRBD2; j_call: TRBJ2-2; clone_size: NA; cdr3_nt: TGTGCCTGGAGGCCGCGGGGGGCAGGTACCGGGGAGCTGTTTTTT; cdr3_aa: CAWRPRGAGTGELFF
v_call: TRBV29-1; d_call: NA; j_call: TRBJ2-6; clone_size: NA; cdr3_nt: TGCAGCGTCCTAAAGGACAGTGTCTCTGGGGCCAACGTCCTGACTTTC; cdr3_aa: CSVLKDSVSGANVLTF
v_call: TRBV7-2; d_call: NA; j_call: TRBJ2-7; clone_size: NA; cdr3_nt: TGTGCCAGCAGCTTATATTTGGCTGGGATTCATCGCGAGCAGTACTTC; cdr3_aa: CASSLYLAGIHREQYF
v_call: TRBV11-2; d_call: NA; j_call: TRBJ1-5; clone_size: NA; cdr3_nt: TGTGCCAGCAGCACCCGAGGGGGTAGGGATCAGCCCCAGCATTTT; cdr3_aa: CASSTRGGRDQPQHF
v_call: TRBV30; d_call: TRBD2; j_call: TRBJ2-1; clone_size: NA; cdr3_nt: TGTGCCTTACGACTAGCGGGAGGACCCTATTACAATGAGCAGTTCTTC; cdr3_aa: CALRLAGGPYYNEQFF
v_call: TRBV11-2; d_call: NA; j_call: TRBJ2-2; clone_size: once; cdr3_nt: TGTGCCAGCAGTCCGGGACCCGCAGCCGGGGAGCTGTTTTTT; cdr3_aa: CASSPGPAAGELFF
v_call: TRBV28; d_call: NA; j_call: TRBJ2-7; clone_size: NA; cdr3_nt: TGTGCCAGCAGTTTGCTCGGGGCAAACTCCTACGAGCAGTACTTC; cdr3_aa: CASSLLGANSYEQYF
v_call: TRBV27; d_call: NA; j_call: TRBJ1-2; clone_size: NA; cdr3_nt: TGTGCCAGCAGACAAGGGGACGGGAGCTTCTATGGCTACACCTTC; cdr3_aa: CASRQGDGSFYGYTF
v_call: TRBV5-1; d_call: TRBD1; j_call: TRBJ2-2; clone_size: NA; cdr3_nt: TGCGCCAGCAGCTTGGAGCCAGGGGGCGCGGGGGAGCTGTTTTTT; cdr3_aa: CASSLEPGGAGELFF
v_call: TRBV18; d_call: TRBD1; j_call: TRBJ1-2; clone_size: NA; cdr3_nt: TGTGCCAGCTCACCGAACCAGGGGGCCTATGGCTACACCTTC; cdr3_aa: CASSPNQGAYGYTF
v_call: TRBV12-5; d_call: NA; j_call: TRBJ1-1; clone_size: NA; cdr3_nt: TGTGCTAGTGGTCCCTCAAACGGGAATTCGGGGGCGAACACTGAAGCTTTCTTT; cdr3_aa: CASGPSNGNSGANTEAFF
v_call: TRBV19; d_call: NA; j_call: TRBJ2-7; clone_size: NA; cdr3_nt: TGTGCCAGTACTCCGGCGACAGGTCGTGTCAGAGAGCAGTACTTC; cdr3_aa: CASTPATGRVREQYF
v_call: TRBV28; d_call: NA; j_call: TRBJ2-3; clone_size: NA; cdr3_nt: NA; cdr3_aa: CASSTSTHDTQYF
v_call: TRBV5-1; d_call: NA; j_call: TRBJ1-5; clone_size: NA; cdr3_nt: TGCGCCAGCAGCTTGGGGCAGGGTGGTCAGCCCCAGCATTTT; cdr3_aa: CASSLGQGGQPQHF
v_call: TRBV5-4; d_call: NA; j_call: TRBJ1-2; clone_size: NA; cdr3_nt: TGTGCCAGCAGCCCGGCGGGGCCCACCATCTATGGCTACACCTTC; cdr3_aa: CASSPAGPTIYGYTF
v_call: TRBV6-1; d_call: NA; j_call: TRBJ2-2; clone_size: once; cdr3_nt: TGTGCCAGCAGTGAAGCAGGGGGGATCACCGGGGAGCTGTTTTTT; cdr3_aa: CASSEAGGITGELFF
v_call: TRBV7-9; d_call: NA; j_call: TRBJ2-7; clone_size: NA; cdr3_nt: TGTGCCAGCAGCTTAGCGCACGGGCCTAGCCCGCACGAGCAGTACTTC; cdr3_aa: CASSLAHGPSPHEQYF
v_call: TRBV28; d_call: NA; j_call: TRBJ2-2; clone_size: NA; cdr3_nt: TGTGCCAGCAGTTTAGGGACTGCGAACACCGGGGAGCTGTTTTTT; cdr3_aa: CASSLGTANTGELFF
v_call: TRBV5-8; d_call: NA; j_call: TRBJ2-7; clone_size: NA; cdr3_nt: TGTGCCAGCAGCTTGGGGGGGGCCAGGAGCTCCTACGAGCAGTACTTC; cdr3_aa: CASSLGGARSSYEQYF
v_call: TRBV7-9; d_call: NA; j_call: TRBJ2-1; clone_size: NA; cdr3_nt: TGTGCCAGCAGCTCCCCCTTGATATATGAGCAGTTCTTC; cdr3_aa: CASSSPLIYEQFF
v_call: TRBV11-2; d_call: TRBD2; j_call: TRBJ2-1; clone_size: NA; cdr3_nt: TGTGCCAGCAGCTTATGGGGGGCGAGCGGGAGGTACAATGAGCAGTTCTTC; cdr3_aa: CASSLWGASGRYNEQFF
v_call: TRBV28; d_call: NA; j_call: TRBJ2-3; clone_size: NA; cdr3_nt: TGTGCCAGCACCCCCTGGGCGTTGGCAGTTAGAAGCACAGATACGCAGTATTTT; cdr3_aa: CASTPWALAVRSTDTQYF
v_call: TRBV5-3; d_call: TRBD2; j_call: TRBJ2-7; clone_size: NA; cdr3_nt: TGTGCCAGAAGCTTGGTGACTAGCGGGAGGATACGGCAGTACTTC; cdr3_aa: CARSLVTSGRIRQYF
v_call: TRBV28; d_call: NA; j_call: TRBJ2-7; clone_size: NA; cdr3_nt: TGTGCCAGCAGCCCCTGGACCGGGCGGGACGACGAGCAGTACTTC; cdr3_aa: CASSPWTGRDDEQYF
v_call: TRBV7-9; d_call: NA; j_call: TRBJ1-1; clone_size: NA; cdr3_nt: TGTGCCAGCAGCTTAGGGGATCGCTCCGACGCTGAAGCTTTCTTT; cdr3_aa: CASSLGDRSDAEAFF
v_call: TRBV6-1; d_call: TRBD1; j_call: TRBJ1-3; clone_size: NA; cdr3_nt: TGTGCCAGCAGTGAAGACAGGGGAATTGCTGGAAACACCATATATTTT; cdr3_aa: CASSEDRGIAGNTIYF